This T cell receptor beta chain was sequenced during a study of OX40 agonist ivuxolimab in advanced cancers. V was pared by 3 bases and J by 5 bases, with 17 bases between. Germline V gene lookup returns CDR1 KGHSH and CDR2 LQKENI. The CDR3 sequence is 15 residues long. Peripheral blood came from all dose cohorts at three timepoints. This table comes from immunoSEQ multiplex PCR, and its TCRdb copy is limited to in-frame clones, with some not included. Of approximately 47,000 clones in the sample, around nine tenths were seen once. The sequencing used CD4+ or CD8+ T cells sorted from blood, collected in a trial of the OX40 agonist ivuxolimab. J is TRBJ2-7 and V is TRBV18, with a possible D match to TRBD2 (7 bases). This sequence originates from an adult with an advanced solid tumor such as melanoma, head and neck, liver or kidney cancer. In nucleotides, the CDR3 is TGTGCCAGCTCACCGCGTGTAGGGGGGGTCGACGAGCAGTACTTC. It yields the protein CASSPRVGGVDEQYF.